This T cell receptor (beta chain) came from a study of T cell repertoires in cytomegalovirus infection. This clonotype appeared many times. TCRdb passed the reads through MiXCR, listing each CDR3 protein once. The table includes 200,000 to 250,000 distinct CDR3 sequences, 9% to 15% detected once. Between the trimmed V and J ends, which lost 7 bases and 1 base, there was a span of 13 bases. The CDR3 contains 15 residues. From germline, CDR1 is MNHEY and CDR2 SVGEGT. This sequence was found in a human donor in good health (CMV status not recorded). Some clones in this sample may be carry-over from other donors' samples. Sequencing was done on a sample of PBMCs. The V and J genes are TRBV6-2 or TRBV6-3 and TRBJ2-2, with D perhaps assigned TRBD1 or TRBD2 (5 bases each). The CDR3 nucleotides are TGTGCCAGCACCTCCGGGACGCAGAACACCGGGGAGCTGTTTTTT. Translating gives CASTSGTQNTGELFF.